This T cell receptor beta chain was observed in a study of metastatic and nonmetastatic thyroid tumors. At the level of the study: A comparison of repertoires was made across blood and tumor or nodule tissue from malignant and benign thyroid patients. Overall study findings and caveats: Reportedly, malignant thyroid tumors had significantly higher TCR beta diversity than benign nodules, in blood and tumor.

Germline V gene data show CDR1 as MNHNS and CDR2 as SASEGT. This CDR3 comprises 13 residues. Turning to this clone: Its target is unknown.

Patients had received no treatment of any kind before thyroid surgery. TCRdb re-called the PCR reads via MiXCR. In the table there are about 38,000 clones, about half of which are singletons. The chain combines TRBV6-1 with TRBJ2-2, with D possibly being TRBD1 (6 bases). This receptor was taken from a male donor with papillary thyroid cancer or a benign thyroid nodule (not recorded which). Some clones in this sample may be carry-over from other donors' samples. Sample: tumor tissue. CDR3: CAGGHPNTGELFF. In DNA, the CDR3 is TGTGCTGGGGGACACCCGAACACCGGGGAGCTGTTTTTT.